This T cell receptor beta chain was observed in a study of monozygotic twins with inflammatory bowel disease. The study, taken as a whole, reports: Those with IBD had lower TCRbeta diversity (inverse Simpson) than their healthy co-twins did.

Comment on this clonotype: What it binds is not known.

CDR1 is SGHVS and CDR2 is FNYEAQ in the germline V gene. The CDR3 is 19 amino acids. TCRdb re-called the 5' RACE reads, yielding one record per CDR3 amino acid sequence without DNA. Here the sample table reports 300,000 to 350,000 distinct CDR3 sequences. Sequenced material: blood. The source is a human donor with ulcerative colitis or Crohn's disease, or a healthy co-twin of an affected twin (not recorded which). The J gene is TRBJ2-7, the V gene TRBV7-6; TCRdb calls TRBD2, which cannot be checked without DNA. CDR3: CASSLRSGTRSSGDYEQYF.